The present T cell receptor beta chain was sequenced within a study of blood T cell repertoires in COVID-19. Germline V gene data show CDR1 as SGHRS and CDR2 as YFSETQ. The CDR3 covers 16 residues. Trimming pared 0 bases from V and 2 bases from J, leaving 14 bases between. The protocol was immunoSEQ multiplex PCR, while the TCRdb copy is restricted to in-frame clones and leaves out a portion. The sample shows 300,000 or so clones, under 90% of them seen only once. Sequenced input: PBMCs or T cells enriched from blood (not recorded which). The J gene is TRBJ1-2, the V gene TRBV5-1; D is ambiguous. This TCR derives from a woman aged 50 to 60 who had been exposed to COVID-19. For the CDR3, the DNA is TGCGCCAGCAGCTTGGCCTTCCCCCCGGGGAACTATGGCTACACCTTC. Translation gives CASSLAFPPGNYGYTF.